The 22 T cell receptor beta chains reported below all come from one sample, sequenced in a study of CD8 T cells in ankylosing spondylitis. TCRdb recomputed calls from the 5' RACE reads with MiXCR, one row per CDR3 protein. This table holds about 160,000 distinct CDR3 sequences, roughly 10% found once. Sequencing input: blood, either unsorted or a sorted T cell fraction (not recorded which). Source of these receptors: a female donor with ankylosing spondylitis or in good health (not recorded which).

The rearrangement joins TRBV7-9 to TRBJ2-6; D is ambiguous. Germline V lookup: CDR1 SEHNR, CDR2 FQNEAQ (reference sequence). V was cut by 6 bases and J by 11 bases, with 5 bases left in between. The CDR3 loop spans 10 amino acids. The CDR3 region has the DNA TGTGCCAGCAGACCGGACGTCCTGACTTTC. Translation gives CASRPDVLTF.

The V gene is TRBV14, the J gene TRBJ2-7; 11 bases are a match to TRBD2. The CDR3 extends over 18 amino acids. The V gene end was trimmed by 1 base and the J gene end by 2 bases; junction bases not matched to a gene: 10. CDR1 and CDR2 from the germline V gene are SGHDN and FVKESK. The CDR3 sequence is CASSQAAPTSGGTYEQYF. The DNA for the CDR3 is TGTGCCAGCAGCCAAGCTGCCCCCACTAGCGGGGGCACCTACGAGCAGTACTTC. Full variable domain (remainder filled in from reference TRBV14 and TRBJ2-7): EAGVTQFPSHSVIEKGQTVTLRCDPISGHDNLYWYRRVMGKEIKFLLHFVKESKQDESGMPNNRFLAERTGGTYSTLKVQPAELEDSGVYFCASSQAAPTSGGTYEQYFGPGTRLTVT.

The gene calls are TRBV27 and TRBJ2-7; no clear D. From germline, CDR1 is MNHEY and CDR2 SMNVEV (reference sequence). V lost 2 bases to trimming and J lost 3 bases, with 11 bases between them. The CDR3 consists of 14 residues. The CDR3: CASSLRGVGYEQYF. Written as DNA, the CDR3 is TGTGCCAGCAGTTTACGCGGAGTAGGCTACGAGCAGTACTTC.

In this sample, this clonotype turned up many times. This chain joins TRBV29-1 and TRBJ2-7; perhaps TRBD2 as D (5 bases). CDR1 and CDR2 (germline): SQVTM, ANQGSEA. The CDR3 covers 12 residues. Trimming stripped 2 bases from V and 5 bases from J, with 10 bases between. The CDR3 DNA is TGCAGCGTTGAACGGACTGGGGACGAGCAGTACTTC. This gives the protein CSVERTGDEQYF.

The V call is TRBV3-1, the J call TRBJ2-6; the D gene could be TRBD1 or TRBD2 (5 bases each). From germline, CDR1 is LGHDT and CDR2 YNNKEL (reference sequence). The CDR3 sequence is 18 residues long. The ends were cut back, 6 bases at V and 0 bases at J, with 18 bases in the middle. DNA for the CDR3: TGTGCCAGCAGTTTTCTCGCTGGGACCGGCTCTGGGGCCAACGTCCTGACTTTC. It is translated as CASSFLAGTGSGANVLTF.

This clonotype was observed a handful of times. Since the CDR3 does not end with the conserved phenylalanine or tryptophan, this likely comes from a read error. The chain's CDR3 is CASSSSRNTGELFS. The CDR3 DNA reads TGTGCCAGCAGTTCGAGTAGGAACACCGGGGAGCTGTTTTCT. The rearrangement uses TRBV6-5 and TRBJ2-2; no clear D. V was shortened by 4 bases and J by 1 base, with 7 bases between the two germline ends. The CDR3 contains 14 residues. Germline CDR1 reads MNHEY; CDR2 reads SVGAGI.

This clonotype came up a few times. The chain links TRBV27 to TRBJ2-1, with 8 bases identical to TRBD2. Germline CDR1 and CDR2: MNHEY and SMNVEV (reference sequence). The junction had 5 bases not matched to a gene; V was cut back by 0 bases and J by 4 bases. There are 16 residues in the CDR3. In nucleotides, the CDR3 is TGTGCCAGCAGTTTATCGGTTAGCGGGATATACAATGAGCAGTTCTTC. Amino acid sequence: CASSLSVSGIYNEQFF.

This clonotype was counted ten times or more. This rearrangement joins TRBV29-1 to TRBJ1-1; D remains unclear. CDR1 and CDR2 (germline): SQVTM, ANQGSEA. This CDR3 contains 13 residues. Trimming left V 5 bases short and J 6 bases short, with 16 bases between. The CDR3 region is CSVYPPPGAEAFF. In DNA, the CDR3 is TGCAGCGTTTATCCCCCTCCGGGCGCTGAAGCTTTCTTT.

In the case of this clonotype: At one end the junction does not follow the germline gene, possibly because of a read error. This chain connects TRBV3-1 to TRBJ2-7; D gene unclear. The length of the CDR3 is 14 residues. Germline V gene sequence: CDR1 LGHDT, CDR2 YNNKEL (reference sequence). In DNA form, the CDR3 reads TGTTCCAGCAGCCAAGATTCAGAGTTCTACGAGCAGTACTTC. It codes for CSSSQDSEFYEQYF.

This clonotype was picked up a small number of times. The CDR3: CASRGGGGELFF. For the CDR3, the DNA is TGTGCCAGCCGGGGGGGCGGCGGGGAGCTGTTTTTT. The V call is TRBV27, the J call TRBJ2-2, with 8 bases identical to TRBD2. Germline V gives CDR1 MNHEY, CDR2 SMNVEV (reference sequence). The V gene end was trimmed by 8 bases and the J gene end by 7 bases; junction bases not matched to a gene: 3. This CDR3 is built from 12 residues.

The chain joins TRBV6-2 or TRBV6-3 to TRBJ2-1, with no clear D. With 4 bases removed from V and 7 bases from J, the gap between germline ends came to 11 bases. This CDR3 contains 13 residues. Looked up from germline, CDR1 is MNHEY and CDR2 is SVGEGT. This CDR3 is CASSSADGNEQFF. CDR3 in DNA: TGTGCCAGCAGTTCCGCCGACGGGAATGAGCAGTTCTTC.

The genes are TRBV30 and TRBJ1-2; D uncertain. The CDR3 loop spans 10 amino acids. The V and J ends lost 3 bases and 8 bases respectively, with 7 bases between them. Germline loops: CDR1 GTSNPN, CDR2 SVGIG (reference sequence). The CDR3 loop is CAWRMVGYTF. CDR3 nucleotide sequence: TGTGCCTGGAGAATGGTGGGCTACACCTTC. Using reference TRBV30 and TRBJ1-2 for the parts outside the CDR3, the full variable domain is SQTIHQWPATLVQPVGSPLSLECTVEGTSNPNLYWYRQAAGRGLQLLFYSVGIGQISSEVPQNLSASRPQDRQFILSSKKLLLSDSGFYLCAWRMVGYTFGSGTRLTVV.

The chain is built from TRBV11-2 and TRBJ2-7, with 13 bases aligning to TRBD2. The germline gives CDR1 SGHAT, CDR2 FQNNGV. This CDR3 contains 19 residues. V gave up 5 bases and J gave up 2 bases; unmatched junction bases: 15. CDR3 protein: CASSPLGKYTSGRAYEQYF. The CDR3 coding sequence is TGTGCCAGCAGCCCTCTTGGGAAATATACTAGCGGGAGGGCCTACGAGCAGTACTTC.

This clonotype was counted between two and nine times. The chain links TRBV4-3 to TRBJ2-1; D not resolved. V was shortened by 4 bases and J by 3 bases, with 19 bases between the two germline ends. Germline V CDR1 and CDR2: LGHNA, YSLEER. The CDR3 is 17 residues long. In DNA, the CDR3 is TGCGCCAGCAGCCCGACCCTCCCTAGATCCCACTACAATGAGCAGTTCTTC. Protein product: CASSPTLPRSHYNEQFF.

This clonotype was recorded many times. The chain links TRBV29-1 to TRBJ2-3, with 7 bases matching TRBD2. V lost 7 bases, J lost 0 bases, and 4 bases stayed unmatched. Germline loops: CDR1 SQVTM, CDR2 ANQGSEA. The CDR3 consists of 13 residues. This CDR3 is CSAPGLSTDTQYF. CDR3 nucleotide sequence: TGCAGCGCCCCGGGACTAAGCACAGATACGCAGTATTTT.

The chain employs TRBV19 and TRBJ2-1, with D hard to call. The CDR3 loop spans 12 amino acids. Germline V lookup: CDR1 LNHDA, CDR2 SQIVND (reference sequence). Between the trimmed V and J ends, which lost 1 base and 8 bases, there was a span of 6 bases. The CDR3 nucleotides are TGTGCCAGTAGTATAGGTGTGGATGAGCAGTTCTTC. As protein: CASSIGVDEQFF.

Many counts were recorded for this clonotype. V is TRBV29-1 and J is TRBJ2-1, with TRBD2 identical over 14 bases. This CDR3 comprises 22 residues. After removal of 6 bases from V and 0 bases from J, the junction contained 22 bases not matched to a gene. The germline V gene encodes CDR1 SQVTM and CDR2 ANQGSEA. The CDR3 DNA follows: TGCAGCGTCCAGGGTGAGCGACTAGCGGGAGGGCCCGATGTCAGCTCCTACAATGAGCAGTTCTTC. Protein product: CSVQGERLAGGPDVSSYNEQFF.

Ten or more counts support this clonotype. The CDR3, as DNA: TGCGCCAGCAGCCAAGAACCGAGGGGGTCAGATACGCAGTATTTT. As protein: CASSQEPRGSDTQYF. This rearrangement joins TRBV4-3 to TRBJ2-3; D may be TRBD1 (6 bases). Germline-derived CDR1 and CDR2 are LGHNA and YSLEER. V was shortened by 0 bases and J by 4 bases, with 11 bases between the two germline ends. This CDR3 comprises 15 residues.

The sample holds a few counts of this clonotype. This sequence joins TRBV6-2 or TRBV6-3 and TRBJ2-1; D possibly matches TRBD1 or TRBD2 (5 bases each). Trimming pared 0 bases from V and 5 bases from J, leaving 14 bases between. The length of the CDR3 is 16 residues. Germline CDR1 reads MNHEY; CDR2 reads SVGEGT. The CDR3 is CASSYSTGQGDNEQFF. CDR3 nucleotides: TGTGCCAGCAGTTACTCGACGGGGCAGGGAGACAATGAGCAGTTCTTC.

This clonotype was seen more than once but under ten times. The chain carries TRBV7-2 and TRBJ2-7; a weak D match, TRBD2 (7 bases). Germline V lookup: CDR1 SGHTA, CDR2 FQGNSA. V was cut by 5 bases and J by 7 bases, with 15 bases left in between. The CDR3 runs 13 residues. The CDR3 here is CASSLGGVREQYF. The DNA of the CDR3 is TGTGCCAGCAGCCTAGGGGGGGTTAGGGAGCAGTACTTC.

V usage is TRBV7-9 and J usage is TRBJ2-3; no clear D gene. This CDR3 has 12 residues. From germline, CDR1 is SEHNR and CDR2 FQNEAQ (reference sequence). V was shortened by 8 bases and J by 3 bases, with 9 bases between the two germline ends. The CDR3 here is CASGMGTDTQYF. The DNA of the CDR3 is TGTGCCAGCGGAATGGGTACAGATACGCAGTATTTT.

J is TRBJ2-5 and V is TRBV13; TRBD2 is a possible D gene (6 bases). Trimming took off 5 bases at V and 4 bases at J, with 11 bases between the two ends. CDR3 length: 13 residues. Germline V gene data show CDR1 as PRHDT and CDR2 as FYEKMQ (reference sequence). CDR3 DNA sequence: TGTGCCAGCAGCCCCGGGCGGGGAGAGACCCAGTACTTC. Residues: CASSPGRGETQYF.